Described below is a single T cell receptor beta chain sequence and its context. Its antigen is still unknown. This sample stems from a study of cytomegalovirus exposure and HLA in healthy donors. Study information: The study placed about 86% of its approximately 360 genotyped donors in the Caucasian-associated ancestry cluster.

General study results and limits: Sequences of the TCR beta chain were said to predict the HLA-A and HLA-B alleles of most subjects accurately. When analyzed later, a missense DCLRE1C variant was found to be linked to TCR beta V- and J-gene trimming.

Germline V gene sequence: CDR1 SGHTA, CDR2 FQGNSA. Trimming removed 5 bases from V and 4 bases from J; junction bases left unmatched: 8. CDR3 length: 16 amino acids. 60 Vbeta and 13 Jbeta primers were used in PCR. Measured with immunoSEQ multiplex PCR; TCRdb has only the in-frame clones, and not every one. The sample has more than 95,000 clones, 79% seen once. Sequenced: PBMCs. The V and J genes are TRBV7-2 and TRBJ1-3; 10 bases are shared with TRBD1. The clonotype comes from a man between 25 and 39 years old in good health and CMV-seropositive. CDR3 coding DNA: TGTGCCAGCAGCCTCGACAGGGGGCAAGGAGGAAACACCATATATTTT. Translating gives CASSLDRGQGGNTIYF.